Detailed here is one T cell receptor beta chain. This sample is drawn from a study of blood T cell repertoires in COVID-19. Across the study: Spain, Italy and the United States supplied samples that represented acute and convalescent COVID-19.

CDR3 size: 14 residues. Germline CDR1 reads MNHNY; CDR2 reads SVGAGI (reference sequence). The J segment lost 2 bases and the V segment lost 6 bases, leaving 5 bases of the junction unmatched. Generated by immunoSEQ multiplex PCR, the TCRdb table keeps only in-frame clones and is missing some. The table lists about 200,000 clones, about 90% of them singletons. The chain carries TRBV6-6 and TRBJ2-7, with 9 nucleotides matching TRBD1. Input material: peripheral blood. The origin of this receptor is a man between 18 and 35 years old with active or convalescent COVID-19. Here the CDR3 DNA reads TGTGCCAGCAGCCCTAGGACAGGGGCCTACGAGCAGTACTTC. Residues: CASSPRTGAYEQYF.